The 18 T cell receptor beta chains below come from one sample, sequenced in a study of beta chain features in type 1 diabetes. Overall study results and limits: A moderate, significant TCRB CDR3 shortening appeared in type 1 diabetes across four CD4+ subsets.

As every portion of the isolated RNA was reverse transcribed, the sequencing read expressed TCRB transcripts. Only in-frame clones appear in the TCRdb table, and some are missing; sequencing was by immunoSEQ multiplex PCR. The repertoire holds approximately 170,000 clones, with over 6% as singletons. These receptors' antigens are unknown. Sequenced material: central memory CD4+ T cells from blood. Receptors were obtained from a man between 18 and 35 years old with type 1 diabetes.

V usage is TRBV23-1 and J usage is TRBJ2-6; D gene uncertain. TRBV23-1 is reported as an ORF; its role is uncertain. The CDR3 length is 16 residues. V gave up 1 base and J gave up 4 bases, with 11 bases separating them. In DNA form, the CDR3 reads TGCGCCAGCAGTCAATATTCCCCGAGGGGGGCCAACGTCCTGACTTTC. Amino acid sequence: CASSQYSPRGANVLTF.

The genes are TRBV5-1 and TRBJ1-2; TRBD1 aligns across 9 bases. Germline assignment: CDR1 SGHRS and CDR2 YFSETQ. J was trimmed by 5 bases and V by 4 bases; bases with no gene match: 3. CDR3 length: 13 amino acids. The chain's CDR3 is CASSPGQGYGYTF. The DNA of the CDR3 is TGCGCCAGCAGCCCGGGACAGGGATATGGCTACACCTTC. Combining the CDR3 with reference TRBV5-1 and TRBJ1-2 gives the whole variable domain KAGVTQTPRYLIKTRGQQVTLSCSPISGHRSVSWYQQTPGQGLQFLFEYFSETQRNKGNFPGRFSGRQFSNSRSEMNVSTLELGDSALYLCASSPGQGYGYTFGSGTRLTVV.

There are a few counts of this clone. V gene TRBV6-1 combines with J gene TRBJ2-3; TRBD2 aligns across 7 bases. CDR1 and CDR2 from the germline V gene are MNHNS and SASEGT. CDR3 length: 17 residues. V was pared by 0 bases and J by 0 bases, with 6 bases of the junction left unmatched. The CDR3 coding sequence is TGTGCCAGCAGTGAAGCCCGGCTAGCGGTTAGCACAGATACGCAGTATTTT. Protein: CASSEARLAVSTDTQYF.

The rearrangement links TRBV28 to TRBJ1-6; tentatively, D is TRBD1 (6 bases). Germline V CDR1 and CDR2: MDHEN, SYDVKM. There are 14 residues in the CDR3. Deletions cut 7 bases from V and 6 bases from J, with 13 bases between. CDR3 region: CASTWMGANSPLHF. CDR3 sequence (DNA): TGTGCCAGCACCTGGATGGGGGCTAATTCACCCCTCCACTTT.

V and J are TRBV2 and TRBJ2-4; 8 bases line up with TRBD2. V shed 3 bases, J shed 2 bases, and the junction held 6 bases outside the gene matches. The germline V gene has CDR1 SNHLY and CDR2 FYNNEI. The CDR3 runs 16 residues. The DNA for the CDR3 is TGTGCCAGCAGTGACCCCAGCGGGAGAACCAAAAACATTCAGTACTTC. Protein: CASSDPSGRTKNIQYF.

This clone turned up a few times. The chain has TRBV18 and TRBJ2-7, with 10 bases that match TRBD2. Per the germline V gene, CDR1 is KGHSH and CDR2 is LQKENI. With 3 bases clipped from V and 4 bases from J, the junction kept 9 bases outside the gene matches. The CDR3 sequence is 16 residues long. The DNA of the CDR3 is TGTGCCAGCTCACCGACGACTAGCGGGTTTGGATACGAGCAGTACTTC. Its translation: CASSPTTSGFGYEQYF. Using reference TRBV18 and TRBJ2-7 for the parts outside the CDR3, the full variable domain is NAGVMQNPRHLVRRRGQEARLRCSPMKGHSHVYWYRQLPEEGLKFMVYLQKENIIDESGMPKERFSAEFPKEGPSILRIQQVVRGDSAAYFCASSPTTSGFGYEQYFGPGTRLTVT.

This clone was seen a few times. The chain is built from TRBV7-9 and TRBJ1-2; D not certain. Germline V gene lookup returns CDR1 SEHNR and CDR2 FQNEAQ (reference sequence). The CDR3 loop spans 15 amino acids. Trimming cost V 1 base and J 4 bases, with 13 bases left between them. CDR3 bases: TGTGCCAGCAGCTTAGACGCAGCGAGCCGCTATGGCTACACCTTC. Protein product: CASSLDAASRYGYTF.

The V call is TRBV9, the J call TRBJ2-1; D perhaps matches TRBD2 (5 bases). The germline V gene has CDR1 SGDLS and CDR2 YYNGEE. Trimming removed 3 bases from V and 3 bases from J, with 7 bases in between. This CDR3 is 13 amino acids long. The CDR3 sequence: CASSAADYNEQFF. CDR3 nucleotide sequence: TGTGCCAGCAGCGCAGCGGACTACAATGAGCAGTTCTTC.

This clone was found a few times. The chain recombines TRBV9 with TRBJ2-1; maybe TRBD2 (5 bases). The CDR3 contains 16 residues. Trimming left V 4 bases short and J 0 bases short, with 14 bases between. In germline, CDR1 is SGDLS, CDR2 YYNGEE. The CDR3 nucleotides are TGTGCCAGCAGCTTTACAGTGGGGAGCTCCTACAATGAGCAGTTCTTC. Encoded protein: CASSFTVGSSYNEQFF.

V and J are TRBV19 and TRBJ1-5; D is ambiguous. V lost 3 bases and J 0 bases, leaving 9 bases between the germline ends. Germline loops: CDR1 LNHDA, CDR2 SQIVND (reference sequence). The CDR3 is 15 amino acids. The CDR3 reads CASSMGSYSNQPQHF. For the CDR3, the DNA is TGTGCCAGTAGTATGGGCAGCTATAGCAATCAGCCCCAGCATTTT.

There are a few counts of this clone. The rearrangement uses TRBV18 and TRBJ2-5, with 9 nucleotides matching TRBD1. The CDR3 covers 15 residues. The germline V gene has CDR1 KGHSH and CDR2 LQKENI. J was trimmed by 5 bases and V by 6 bases; bases with no gene match: 10. CDR3 protein: CASSQGQGPQETQYF. CDR3 DNA sequence: TGTGCCAGCTCCCAAGGACAGGGGCCACAGGAGACCCAGTACTTC.

In this sample, this clone turned up a few times. The chain couples TRBV15 to TRBJ2-1; D may be TRBD1 (5 bases). V lost 2 bases and J 1 base, leaving 12 bases between the germline ends. Germline V gene data show CDR1 as LNHNV and CDR2 as YYDKDF (reference sequence). The CDR3 covers 16 residues. The CDR3 DNA reads TGTGCCACCAGCAGACACAGGCTGACGTCCTACAATGAGCAGTTCTTC. This gives the protein CATSRHRLTSYNEQFF.

In its sample, this clone was seen a few times. The chain couples TRBV4-3 to TRBJ1-1; D remains ambiguous. The CDR3 runs 16 residues. Germline CDR1 is LGHNA and CDR2 is YSLEER. Trimming took off 3 bases at V and 1 base at J, with 15 bases between the two ends. The CDR3 nucleotides read TGCGCCAGCAGCCAGACCACCTACAGTAGGAACACTGAAGCTTTCTTT. Amino acid sequence: CASSQTTYSRNTEAFF.

This clone was observed a few times. J is TRBJ2-1 and V is TRBV7-9; 9 bases map to TRBD2. This CDR3 region has 16 residues. The V and J ends lost 5 bases and 2 bases, in that order; junction bases with no gene match: 7. From germline, CDR1 is SEHNR and CDR2 FQNEAQ (reference sequence). In DNA, the CDR3 is TGTGCCAGCAGCCCCGGGGTAGCGGGAGCCTACAATGAGCAGTTCTTC. Translation: CASSPGVAGAYNEQFF.

The gene calls are TRBV28 and TRBJ2-7, with 8 bases lining up with TRBD2. The trim removed 6 bases at V and 3 bases at J, leaving 7 bases unmatched. Germline V gene sequence: CDR1 MDHEN, CDR2 SYDVKM. This CDR3 has 14 amino acids. CDR3 DNA sequence: TGTGCCAGCAGGAGCGGGGGCGTACGCTACGAGCAGTACTTC. This sequence encodes CASRSGGVRYEQYF.

This sequence joins TRBV6-4 and TRBJ1-1, with a possible D match to TRBD1 (6 bases). CDR3 length equals 14 residues. V lost 6 bases, J lost 4 bases, and 15 bases lay in between. CDR1 MRHNA and CDR2 SNTAGT come from the germline V gene. As DNA, the CDR3 is TGTGCCAGCAGCGTCACAGGGTGGAGCACTGAAGCTTTCTTT. Translation gives CASSVTGWSTEAFF.

The chain links TRBV5-5 to TRBJ2-5; TRBD2 matches 7 bases. The germline gives CDR1 SGHKS, CDR2 YYEKEE (reference sequence). J lost 5 bases, V lost 4 bases, and 8 bases had no gene match. This CDR3 region has 14 residues. DNA of the CDR3: TGTGCCAGCAGCCGCCGTGGACTAGAGGAGACCCAGTACTTC. This encodes CASSRRGLEETQYF.

This chain connects TRBV6-1 to TRBJ2-5; 8 positions match TRBD2. The V segment lost 1 base and the J segment 4 bases; nucleotides outside the gene matches: 8. The germline V gene encodes CDR1 MNHNS and CDR2 SASEGT. CDR3 length: 16 amino acids. The CDR3 loop is CASSEGPAGVPETQYF. The CDR3 DNA sequence: TGTGCCAGCAGTGAAGGTCCAGCGGGAGTCCCAGAGACCCAGTACTTC.